These T cell receptor beta chains were read from a single sample in a study of blood T cells in healthy people across ages. TCRdb independently ran MiXCR on the 5' RACE reads; one entry per CDR3 protein. This sample has about 400,000 distinct CDR3 sequences, with approximately 52% found just once. Sample: blood. Receptors were obtained from a man in his sixties in good health. The CDR3 runs from the conserved cysteine through the conserved F or W. The D gene is left open where the match is weak. Only some rows state a clone size, as once, few, many or a class for expanded clones.

length: 15
size: -
V: TRBV20-1
D: TRBD1
J: TRBJ2-7
DNA: TGCAGTGCCCCCCCCGGGACAGGGGCCCCCTACGAGCAGTACTTC
CDR3: CSAPPGTGAPYEQYF

length: 16
size: once
V: TRBV6-5
D: TRBD1
J: TRBJ2-4
DNA: TGTGCCAGCAGTTACGACGCTGGGACAGGCAAAAACATTCAGTACTTC
CDR3: CASSYDAGTGKNIQYF

length: 11
size: few
V: TRBV30
D: -
J: TRBJ2-1
DNA: TGTGCCGGGGTTGCGGACAGTGAGCAGTTCTTC
CDR3: CAGVADSEQFF

length: 13
size: -
V: TRBV9
D: -
J: TRBJ1-2
DNA: TGTGCCAGCAGCGTAGTGGCGGGCTATGGCTACACCTTC
CDR3: CASSVVAGYGYTF

length: 15
size: few
V: TRBV12-3/TRBV12-4
D: TRBD1
J: TRBJ2-6
DNA: TGTGCCAGCAGCCGGGGACAGCCTGGGGCCAACGTCCTGACTTTC
CDR3: CASSRGQPGANVLTF

length: 17
size: -
V: TRBV7-2
D: -
J: TRBJ2-4
DNA: TGTGCCAGCAGCTTAAGAACAGGGTTAAGGACCAAAAACATTCAGTACTTC
CDR3: CASSLRTGLRTKNIQYF

length: 14
size: -
V: TRBV10-3
D: TRBD1
J: TRBJ1-4
DNA: TGTGCCATTAGACAGGGGGCGTCTAATGAAAAACTGTTTTTT
CDR3: CAIRQGASNEKLFF

length: 13
size: many
V: TRBV29-1
D: -
J: TRBJ2-5
DNA: TGCAGCGTTGCCCAGGGGAGGGTGGAGACCCAGTACTTC
CDR3: CSVAQGRVETQYF

length: 15
size: once
V: TRBV4-2
D: -
J: TRBJ2-6
DNA: TGTGCCAGCGGCCAAGTAGGGACTGGGGCCAACGTCCTGACTTTC
CDR3: CASGQVGTGANVLTF

length: 13
size: few
V: TRBV7-9
D: TRBD1
J: TRBJ1-2
DNA: TGTGCCGGAAGACAGGGGTTAAACTATGGCTACACCTTC
CDR3: CAGRQGLNYGYTF

length: 14
size: few
V: TRBV7-2
D: TRBD1
J: TRBJ1-4
DNA: TGTGCCAGCAGCCCGACAGGGGGGAATGAAAAACTGTTTTTT
CDR3: CASSPTGGNEKLFF

length: 14
size: once
V: TRBV25-1
D: TRBD1
J: TRBJ2-4
DNA: TGTGCCAGCAGTGCGAGGGGGCGGACAAACATTCAGTACTTC
CDR3: CASSARGRTNIQYF

length: 10
size: -
V: TRBV20-1
D: TRBD2
J: TRBJ2-3
DNA: TGCAGTGCTAGAGAACTAGCGGAGTATTTT
CDR3: CSARELAEYF

length: 14
size: -
V: TRBV7-9
D: -
J: TRBJ2-3
DNA: TGTGCCAGCAGCCCAACTGCTGACACAGATACGCAGTATTTT
CDR3: CASSPTADTDTQYF

length: 15
size: many
V: TRBV7-2
D: -
J: TRBJ2-1
DNA: TGTGCCAGCAGCTTAGTAGGGAGCTCCTACAATGAGCAGTTCTTC
CDR3: CASSLVGSSYNEQFF

length: 12
size: many
V: TRBV2
D: -
J: TRBJ2-7
DNA: TGTGCCAGCAGGAGGGGATCGGGGGAGCAGTACTTC
CDR3: CASRRGSGEQYF

length: 19
size: -
V: TRBV7-9
D: TRBD2
J: TRBJ2-7
DNA: TGTGCCAGCAGCTTAGCGATGACTAGCGGGAGGGCCCTCTCCTACGAGCAGTACTTC
CDR3: CASSLAMTSGRALSYEQYF

length: 12
size: -
V: TRBV9
D: TRBD1
J: TRBJ2-1
DNA: TGTGCCAGCAGCTTCCAGGGGGCTCAGCAGTTCTTC
CDR3: CASSFQGAQQFF

length: 17
size: few
V: TRBV11-2
D: -
J: TRBJ2-3
DNA: TGTGCCAGCAGCTTAAAACCCAAGGGCAGGGTCACAGATACGCAGTATTTT
CDR3: CASSLKPKGRVTDTQYF

length: 15
size: -
V: TRBV4-2
D: TRBD1
J: TRBJ2-7
DNA: TGTGCCAGCAGCCAAGGGGGACAGGGACCCTACGAGCAGTACTTC
CDR3: CASSQGGQGPYEQYF